The clone carrying this TCR beta chain was counted many times. Amplified regions were TCR beta CDR3 sequences from RNA transcripts. The HTBI set primed first-round TCR CDR3 RT-PCR. In TCRdb, the multiplex PCR reads were re-called with MiXCR into one record per CDR3 protein. Of around 250,000 distinct CDR3 sequences detected, 13% to 15% appear once; the ten largest clones hold 13%. The data belong to a study of T cells in Graves' hyperthyroidism and ophthalmopathy. This CDR3 has 16 residues. Deletions cut 5 bases from V and 7 bases from J, with 21 bases between. The hyperthyroidism was newly diagnosed and had lasted under 2 months; the patients were aged 18 to 65. This sample holds PBMCs from less than 11 ml fresh peripheral blood.

The chain links TRBV12-3 or TRBV12-4 to TRBJ2-1; no definite D call. This clonotype originated in a woman in her 40s with Graves' hyperthyroidism that later progressed to Graves' ophthalmopathy. Sequencing used blood. The CDR3 bases are TGTGCCAGCAGTAATTCCTTTGGGCTCCTTGGTAATGAGCAGTTCTTC. Translation gives CASSNSFGLLGNEQFF.